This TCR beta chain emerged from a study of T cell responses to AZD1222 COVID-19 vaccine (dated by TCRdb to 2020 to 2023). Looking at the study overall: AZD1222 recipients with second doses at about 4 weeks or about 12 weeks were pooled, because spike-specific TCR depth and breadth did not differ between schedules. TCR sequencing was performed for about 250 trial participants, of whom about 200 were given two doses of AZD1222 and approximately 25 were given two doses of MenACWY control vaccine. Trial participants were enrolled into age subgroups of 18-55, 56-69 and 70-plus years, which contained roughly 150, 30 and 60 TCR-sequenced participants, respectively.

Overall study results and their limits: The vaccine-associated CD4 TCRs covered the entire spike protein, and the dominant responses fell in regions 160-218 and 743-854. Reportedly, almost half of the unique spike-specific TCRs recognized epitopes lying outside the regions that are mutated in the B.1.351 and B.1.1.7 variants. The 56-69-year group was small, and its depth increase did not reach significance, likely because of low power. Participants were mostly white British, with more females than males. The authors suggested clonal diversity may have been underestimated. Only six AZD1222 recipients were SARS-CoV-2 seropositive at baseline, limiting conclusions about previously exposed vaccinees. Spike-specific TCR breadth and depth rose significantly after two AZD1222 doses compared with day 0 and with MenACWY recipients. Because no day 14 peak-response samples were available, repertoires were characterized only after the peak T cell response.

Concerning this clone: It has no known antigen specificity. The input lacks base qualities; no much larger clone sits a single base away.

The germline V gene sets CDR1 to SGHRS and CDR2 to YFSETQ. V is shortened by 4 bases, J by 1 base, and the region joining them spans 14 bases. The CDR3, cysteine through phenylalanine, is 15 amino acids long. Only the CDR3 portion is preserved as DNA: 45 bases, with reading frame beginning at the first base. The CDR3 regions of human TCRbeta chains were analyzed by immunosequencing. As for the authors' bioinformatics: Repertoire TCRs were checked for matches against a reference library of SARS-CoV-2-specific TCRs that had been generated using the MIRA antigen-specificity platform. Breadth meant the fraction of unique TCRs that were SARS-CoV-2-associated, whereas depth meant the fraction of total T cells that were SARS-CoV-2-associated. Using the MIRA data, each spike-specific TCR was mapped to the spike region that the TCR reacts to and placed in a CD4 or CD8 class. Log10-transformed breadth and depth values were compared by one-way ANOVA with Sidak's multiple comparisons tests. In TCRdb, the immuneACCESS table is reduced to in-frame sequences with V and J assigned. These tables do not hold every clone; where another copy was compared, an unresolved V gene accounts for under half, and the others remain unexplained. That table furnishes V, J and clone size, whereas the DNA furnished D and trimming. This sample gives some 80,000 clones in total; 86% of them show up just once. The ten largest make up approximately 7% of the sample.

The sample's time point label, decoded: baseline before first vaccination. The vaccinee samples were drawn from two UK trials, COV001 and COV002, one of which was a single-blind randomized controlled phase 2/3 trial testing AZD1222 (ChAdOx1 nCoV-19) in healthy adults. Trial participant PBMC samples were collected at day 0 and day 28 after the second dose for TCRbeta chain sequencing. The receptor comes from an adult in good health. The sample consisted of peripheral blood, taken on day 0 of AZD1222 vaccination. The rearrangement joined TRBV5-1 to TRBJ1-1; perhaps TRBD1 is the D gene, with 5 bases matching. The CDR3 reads CASSRPGDSNTEAFF. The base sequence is TGCGCCAGCAGCCGTCCTGGGGACTCGAACACTGAAGCTTTCTTT.